Listed here are 19 T cell receptor beta chains from one sample, sequenced in a study of shared clonotypes between healthy human individuals. Sequencing used immunoSEQ multiplex PCR; TCRdb keeps in-frame clones, though not all of them. In the table there are roughly 2.5 million clones, just over 90% of which are singletons. The sequencing sample was made of naive CD4+ T cells sorted from blood. Subset in this sample: CD45RA+ positively selected. The receptors were gathered from a man aged 18-30 years in good health.

The chain combines TRBV4-1 with TRBJ2-7; D unclear. Germline V CDR1 and CDR2: MGHRA, YSYEKL. V lost 3 bases, J lost 6 bases, and 12 bases lay in between. The CDR3 is made up of 13 amino acids. The CDR3 nucleotides are TGCGCCAGCAGCCAGGTCCTCCTAGGCGAGCAGTACTTC. Its protein product is CASSQVLLGEQYF.

This chain connects TRBV10-2 to TRBJ2-7; 7 nucleotides align to TRBD1. Germline V CDR1 and CDR2: WSHSY, SAAADI. CDR3 length: 14 amino acids. Trimming at V came to 5 bases and at J to 0 bases, leaving 4 bases not matched to a gene. CDR3 DNA: TGCGCCAGCAGTCTACAGGGGCCCTCCTACGAGCAGTACTTC. Its translation: CASSLQGPSYEQYF.

A remark on this clone: The same CDR3 also results from other DNA sequences found in this sample. The chain couples TRBV19 to TRBJ2-3; D is uncertain. Trimming removed 2 bases from V and 1 base from J, with 7 bases in between. This CDR3 has 14 amino acids. Germline CDR1 is LNHDA and CDR2 is SQIVND (reference sequence). The CDR3 loop reads CASSILDRTDTQYF. The CDR3 DNA is TGTGCCAGTAGTATACTTGACCGCACAGATACGCAGTATTTT.

The chain has TRBV30 and TRBJ1-4; possible D gene TRBD1, 5 bases. The CDR3 covers 12 residues. From germline, CDR1 is GTSNPN and CDR2 SVGIG (reference sequence). V was pared by 0 bases and J by 17 bases, with 16 bases between. The CDR3 spells CAWSVGGEGLFF. CDR3 sequence (DNA): TGTGCCTGGAGTGTTGGGGGGGAAGGGCTTTTTTTT.

The chain has TRBV30 and TRBJ2-5, with D uncertain. The CDR3 sequence is 11 residues long. V was cut by 5 bases and J by 7 bases, with 11 bases left in between. Germline CDR1 reads GTSNPN; CDR2 reads SVGIG (reference sequence). The CDR3: CAWASPGTQYF. The CDR3 bases are TGTGCCTGGGCCTCCCCAGGGACCCAGTACTTC.

Worth noting for this clone: This same CDR3 is encoded by further DNA sequences in the sample. The chain recombines TRBV4-1 with TRBJ2-3; possibly TRBD2 for D (5 bases). V gave up 1 base and J gave up 6 bases, with 5 bases separating them. Germline values: CDR1 MGHRA, CDR2 YSYEKL. The CDR3 runs 12 residues. CDR3 in DNA: TGCGCCAGCAGCCAAGGGAGGGATACGCAGTATTTT. Translating gives CASSQGRDTQYF.

V is TRBV19 and J is TRBJ2-5, with D uncertain. Trimming stripped 7 bases from V and 5 bases from J, with 23 bases between. Germline lookup yields CDR1 LNHDA and CDR2 SQIVND (reference sequence). CDR3 length: 16 amino acids. DNA of the CDR3: TGTGCCAGTACCCCAAAAGGGCCAACCGGAACGGAGACCCAGTACTTC. It is translated as CASTPKGPTGTETQYF. The full variable domain, completed using reference TRBV19 and TRBJ2-5, is DGGITQSPKYLFRKEGQNVTLSCEQNLNHDAMYWYRQDPGQGLRLIYYSQIVNDFQKGDIAEGYSVSREKKESFPLTVTSAQKNPTAFYLCASTPKGPTGTETQYFGPGTRLLVL.

The V and J genes are TRBV5-5 and TRBJ2-7; 9 bases are shared with TRBD1. The CDR3 is 17 amino acids. Per the germline V gene, CDR1 is SGHKS and CDR2 is YYEKEE (reference sequence). The V segment lost 4 bases and the J segment 1 base; nucleotides outside the gene matches: 12. The CDR3: CASSNTGGQLGSYEQYF. The CDR3 DNA is TGTGCCAGCAGCAACACAGGGGGCCAACTCGGATCCTACGAGCAGTACTTC.

The J gene is TRBJ2-5, the V gene TRBV7-2; D unclear. Deletions cut 5 bases from V and 1 base from J, with 8 bases between. This CDR3 spans 13 amino acids. Per the germline V gene, CDR1 is SGHTA and CDR2 is FQGNSA. Written as DNA, the CDR3 is TGTGCCAGCAGCCTTCCCCCCCAAGAGACCCAGTACTTC. Residues: CASSLPPQETQYF.

The chain is built from TRBV29-1 and TRBJ2-1; 14 bases line up with TRBD2. CDR3 length: 15 amino acids. The V segment lost 7 bases and the J segment 4 bases; nucleotides outside the gene matches: 6. The V gene's germline CDR1 is SQVTM and CDR2 ANQGSEA. The CDR3 loop is CSARRLAGGYNEQFF. DNA for the CDR3: TGCAGCGCCCGCAGACTAGCGGGGGGGTACAATGAGCAGTTCTTC.

The CDR3 DNA sequence: TGCGCCAGCAGCGAGAACTACAATGAGCAGTTCTTC. Protein: CASSENYNEQFF. V is TRBV5-1 and J is TRBJ2-1; D not certain. The V gene lost 4 bases and the J gene lost 3 bases, with 5 bases spanning the gap. The CDR3 has 12 amino acids. Per the germline V gene, CDR1 is SGHRS and CDR2 is YFSETQ.

The V and J genes are TRBV30 and TRBJ2-7; no clear D. This CDR3 comprises 16 residues. CDR1 and CDR2 (germline): GTSNPN, SVGIG (reference sequence). Between the trimmed V and J ends, which lost 2 bases and 1 base, there was a span of 18 bases. The CDR3 loop reads CAWSTTRTSPSYEQYF. The DNA of the CDR3 is TGTGCCTGGAGTACGACCAGAACATCCCCTTCCTACGAGCAGTACTTC.

This clone was observed once. This CDR3 reads CASSLHAGENSPLHF. For the CDR3, the DNA is TGCGCCAGCAGCTTGCATGCAGGGGAGAATTCACCCCTCCACTTT. The rearrangement joins TRBV5-1 to TRBJ1-6, with D possibly TRBD1 on 6 matching bases. This CDR3 has 15 residues. V was trimmed by 1 base and J by 7 bases, leaving 12 bases between them. Germline V gene sequence: CDR1 SGHRS, CDR2 YFSETQ.

On this clone: In the same sample, other DNA sequences code for this CDR3. The J gene is TRBJ2-7, the V gene TRBV5-6; TRBD1 matches at 9 bases. Germline values: CDR1 SGHDT, CDR2 YYEEEE. This CDR3 has 15 residues. Germline trimming cut 1 base from V and 4 bases from J; bases unmatched to any gene: 6. The CDR3 protein is CASSLTGTGTYEQYF. Here the CDR3 DNA reads TGTGCCAGCAGCTTGACCGGGACAGGGACGTACGAGCAGTACTTC.

The CDR3 here is CASSPNEQYF. DNA of the CDR3: TGCGCCAGCAGCCCCAACGAGCAGTACTTC. V is TRBV5-1 and J is TRBJ2-7, with D unclear. Trimming cost V 4 bases and J 5 bases, with 4 bases left between them. Germline-derived CDR1 and CDR2 are SGHRS and YFSETQ. CDR3 size: 10 residues.

The CDR3 sequence: CASSLRLGGTIYF. In DNA form, the CDR3 reads TGTGCCAGCAGCCTCAGACTGGGCGGCACCATATATTTT. The chain carries TRBV6-5 and TRBJ1-3, with D unresolved. CDR1 MNHEY and CDR2 SVGAGI come from the germline V gene. This CDR3 is built from 13 residues. Trimming shortened V by 6 bases and J by 9 bases, and 15 bases separated the two germline ends.

J is TRBJ2-5 and V is TRBV14; TRBD2 matches at 10 bases. This CDR3 contains 15 residues. V was clipped by 5 bases and J by 5 bases; unmatched bases: 8. CDR1 is SGHDN, CDR2 FVKESK, per germline. CDR3 sequence reads: CASSTSGRESETQYF. The CDR3 region has the DNA TGTGCCAGCAGCACCAGCGGGAGGGAGTCGGAGACCCAGTACTTC. The entire variable domain, with the rest obtained from reference TRBV14 and TRBJ2-5, is as follows: EAGVTQFPSHSVIEKGQTVTLRCDPISGHDNLYWYRRVMGKEIKFLLHFVKESKQDESGMPNNRFLAERTGGTYSTLKVQPAELEDSGVYFCASSTSGRESETQYFGPGTRLLVL.

The sample holds one count of this clone. CDR3 region: CASSHTGGYNEQFF. The CDR3 DNA sequence: TGTGCCAGCAGTCATACAGGGGGCTACAATGAGCAGTTCTTC. V usage is TRBV7-9 and J usage is TRBJ2-1; 8 bases map to TRBD1. CDR1 and CDR2 (germline): SEHNR, FQNEAQ (reference sequence). The CDR3 runs to 14 residues. Trimming cost V 6 bases and J 3 bases; bases outside gene matches: 4.

The chain uses TRBV10-3 and TRBJ1-4; the D is unclear. Germline-derived CDR1 and CDR2 are ENHRY and SYGVKD. The CDR3 runs 12 residues. Trimming removed 0 bases from V and 16 bases from J, with 12 bases in between. The CDR3 sequence is CAISESAVNQFF. The CDR3 DNA reads as TGTGCCATCAGTGAGTCAGCGGTTAATCAGTTTTTT.